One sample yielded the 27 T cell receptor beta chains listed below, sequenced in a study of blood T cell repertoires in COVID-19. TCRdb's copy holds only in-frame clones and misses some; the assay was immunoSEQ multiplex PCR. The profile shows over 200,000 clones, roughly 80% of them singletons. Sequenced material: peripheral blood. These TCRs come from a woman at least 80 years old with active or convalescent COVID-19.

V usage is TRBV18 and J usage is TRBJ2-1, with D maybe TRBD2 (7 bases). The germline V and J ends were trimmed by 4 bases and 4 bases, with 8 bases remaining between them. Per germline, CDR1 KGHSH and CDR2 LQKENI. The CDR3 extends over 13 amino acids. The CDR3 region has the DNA TGTGCCAGCTCACAGGGGGGGTACAATGAGCAGTTCTTC. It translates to CASSQGGYNEQFF.

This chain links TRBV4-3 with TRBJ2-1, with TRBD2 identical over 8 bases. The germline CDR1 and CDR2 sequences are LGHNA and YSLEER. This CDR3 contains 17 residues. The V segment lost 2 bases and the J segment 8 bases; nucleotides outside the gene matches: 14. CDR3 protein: CASSQTPGGGPEDEQFF. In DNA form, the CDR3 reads TGCGCCAGCAGCCAAACACCGGGCGGGGGGCCAGAGGATGAGCAGTTCTTC.

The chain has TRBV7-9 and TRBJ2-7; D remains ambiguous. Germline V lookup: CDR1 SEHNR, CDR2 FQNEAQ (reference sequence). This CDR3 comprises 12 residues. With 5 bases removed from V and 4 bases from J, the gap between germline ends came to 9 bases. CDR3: CASSQPGYEQYF. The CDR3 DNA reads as TGTGCCAGCAGCCAACCGGGTTACGAGCAGTACTTC.

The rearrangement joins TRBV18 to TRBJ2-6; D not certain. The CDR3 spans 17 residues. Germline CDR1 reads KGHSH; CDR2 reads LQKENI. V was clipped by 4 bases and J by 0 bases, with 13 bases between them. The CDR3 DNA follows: TGTGCCAGCTCACAAACCGTCCCTAACTCTGGGGCCAACGTCCTGACTTTC. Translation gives CASSQTVPNSGANVLTF.

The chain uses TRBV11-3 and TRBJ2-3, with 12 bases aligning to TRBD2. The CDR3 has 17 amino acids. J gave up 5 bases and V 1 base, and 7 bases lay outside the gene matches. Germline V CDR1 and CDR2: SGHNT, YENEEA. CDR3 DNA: TGTGCCAGCAGCTTAGGACTAGCGGGGGCTCGGGGAGATACGCAGTATTTT. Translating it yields CASSLGLAGARGDTQYF.

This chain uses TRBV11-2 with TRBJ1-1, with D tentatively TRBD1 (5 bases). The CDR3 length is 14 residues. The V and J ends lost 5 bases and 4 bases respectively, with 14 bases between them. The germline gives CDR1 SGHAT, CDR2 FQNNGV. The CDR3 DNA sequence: TGTGCCAGCAGCCAAAGACGGGGGGGCACTGAAGCTTTCTTT. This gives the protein CASSQRRGGTEAFF.

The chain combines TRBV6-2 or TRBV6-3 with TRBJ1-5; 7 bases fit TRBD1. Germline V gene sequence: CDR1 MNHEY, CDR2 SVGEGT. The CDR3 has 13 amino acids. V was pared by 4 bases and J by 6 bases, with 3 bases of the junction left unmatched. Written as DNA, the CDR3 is TGTGCCAGCAGTTCTCAGGGGGGTCAGCCCCAGCATTTT. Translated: CASSSQGGQPQHF.

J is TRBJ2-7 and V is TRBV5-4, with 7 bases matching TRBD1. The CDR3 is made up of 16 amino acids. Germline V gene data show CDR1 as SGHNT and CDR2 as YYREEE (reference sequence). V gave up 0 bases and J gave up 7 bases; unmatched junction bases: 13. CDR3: CASSLVNRGGKREQYF. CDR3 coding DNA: TGTGCCAGCAGCTTGGTGAACAGGGGTGGGAAAAGGGAGCAGTACTTC.

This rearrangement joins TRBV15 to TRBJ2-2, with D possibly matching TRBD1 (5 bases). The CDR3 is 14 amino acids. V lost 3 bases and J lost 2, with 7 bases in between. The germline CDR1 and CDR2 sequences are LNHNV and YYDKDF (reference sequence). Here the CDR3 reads CATSRTVNTGELFF. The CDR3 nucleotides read TGTGCCACCAGCAGGACAGTAAACACCGGGGAGCTGTTTTTT.

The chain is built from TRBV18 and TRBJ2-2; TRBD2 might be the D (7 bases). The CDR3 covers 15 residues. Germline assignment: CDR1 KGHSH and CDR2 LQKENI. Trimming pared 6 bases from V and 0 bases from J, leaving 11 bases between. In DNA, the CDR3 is TGTGCCAGCTCCAGCGGGACAACGAACACCGGGGAGCTGTTTTTT. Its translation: CASSSGTTNTGELFF.

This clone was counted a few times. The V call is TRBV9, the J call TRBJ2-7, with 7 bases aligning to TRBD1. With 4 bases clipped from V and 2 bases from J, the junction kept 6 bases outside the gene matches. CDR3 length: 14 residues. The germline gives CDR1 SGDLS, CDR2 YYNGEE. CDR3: CASSRGTGAYEQYF. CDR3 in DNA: TGTGCCAGCAGCAGAGGCACAGGGGCCTACGAGCAGTACTTC.

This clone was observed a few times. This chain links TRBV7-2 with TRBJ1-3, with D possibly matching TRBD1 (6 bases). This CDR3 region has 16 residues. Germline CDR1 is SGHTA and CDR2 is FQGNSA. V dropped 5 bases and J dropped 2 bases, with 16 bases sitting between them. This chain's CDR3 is CASSPSAGAPGNTIYF. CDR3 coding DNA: TGTGCCAGCAGCCCTAGTGCGGGGGCGCCTGGAAACACCATATATTTT. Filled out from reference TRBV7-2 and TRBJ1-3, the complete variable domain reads GAGVSQSPSNKVTEKGKDVELRCDPISGHTALYWYRQSLGQGLEFLIYFQGNSAPDKSGLPSDRFSAERTGGSVSTLTIQRTQQEDSAVYLCASSPSAGAPGNTIYFGEGSWLTVV.

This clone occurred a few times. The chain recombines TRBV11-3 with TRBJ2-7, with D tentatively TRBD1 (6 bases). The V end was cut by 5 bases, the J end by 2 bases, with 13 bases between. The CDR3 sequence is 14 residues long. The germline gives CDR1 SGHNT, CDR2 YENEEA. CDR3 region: CASSPDRPTYEQYF. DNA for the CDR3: TGTGCCAGCAGCCCCGACAGGCCGACCTACGAGCAGTACTTC.

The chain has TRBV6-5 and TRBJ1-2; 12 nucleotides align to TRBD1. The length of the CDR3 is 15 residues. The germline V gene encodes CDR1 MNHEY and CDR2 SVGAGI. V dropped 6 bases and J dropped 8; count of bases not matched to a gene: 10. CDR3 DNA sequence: TGTGCCAGCAGACTTCCGGGACAGGGGGCGCAGGGCTACACCTTC. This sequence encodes CASRLPGQGAQGYTF.

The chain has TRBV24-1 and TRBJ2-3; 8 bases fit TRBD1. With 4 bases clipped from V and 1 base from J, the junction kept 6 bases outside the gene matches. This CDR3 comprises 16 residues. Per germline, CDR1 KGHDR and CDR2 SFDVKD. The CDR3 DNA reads TGTGCCACCAGTGACCCGACAGGGGTCCGCACAGATACGCAGTATTTT. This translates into CATSDPTGVRTDTQYF.

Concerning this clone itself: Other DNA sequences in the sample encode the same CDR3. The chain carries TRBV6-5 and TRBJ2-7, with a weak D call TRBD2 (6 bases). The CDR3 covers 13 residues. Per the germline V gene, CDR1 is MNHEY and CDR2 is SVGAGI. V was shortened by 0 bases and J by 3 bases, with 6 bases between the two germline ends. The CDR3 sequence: CASSYSRGYEQYF. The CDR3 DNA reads TGTGCCAGCAGTTACTCGCGGGGCTACGAGCAGTACTTC.

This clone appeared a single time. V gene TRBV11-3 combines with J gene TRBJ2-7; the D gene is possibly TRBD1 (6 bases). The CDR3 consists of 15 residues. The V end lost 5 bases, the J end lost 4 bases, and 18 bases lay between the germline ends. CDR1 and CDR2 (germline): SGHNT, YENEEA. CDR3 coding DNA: TGTGCCAGCAGCGAAGTTACTACAGGGCGGTACGAGCAGTACTTC. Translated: CASSEVTTGRYEQYF.

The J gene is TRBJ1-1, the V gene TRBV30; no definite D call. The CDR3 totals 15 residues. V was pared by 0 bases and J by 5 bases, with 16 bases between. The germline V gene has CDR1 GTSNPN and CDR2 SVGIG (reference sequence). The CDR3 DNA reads TGTGCCTGGAGTGTACCCGGGGTTCTGAGAACTGAAGCTTTCTTT. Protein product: CAWSVPGVLRTEAFF.

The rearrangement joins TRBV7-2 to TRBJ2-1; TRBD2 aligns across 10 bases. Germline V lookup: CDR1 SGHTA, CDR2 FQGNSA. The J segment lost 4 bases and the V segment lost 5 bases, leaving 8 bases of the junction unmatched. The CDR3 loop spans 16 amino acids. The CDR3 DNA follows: TGTGCCAGCAGCACAGGACTAGCGGATTTTTACAATGAGCAGTTCTTC. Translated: CASSTGLADFYNEQFF. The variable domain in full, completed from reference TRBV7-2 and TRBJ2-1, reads GAGVSQSPSNKVTEKGKDVELRCDPISGHTALYWYRQSLGQGLEFLIYFQGNSAPDKSGLPSDRFSAERTGGSVSTLTIQRTQQEDSAVYLCASSTGLADFYNEQFFGPGTRLTVL.

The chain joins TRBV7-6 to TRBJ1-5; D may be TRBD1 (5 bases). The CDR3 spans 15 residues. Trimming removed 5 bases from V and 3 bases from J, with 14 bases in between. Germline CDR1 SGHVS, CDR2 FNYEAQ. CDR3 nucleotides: TGTGCCAGCAGCCACCTCGACAGCTACAATCAGCCCCAGCATTTT. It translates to CASSHLDSYNQPQHF.

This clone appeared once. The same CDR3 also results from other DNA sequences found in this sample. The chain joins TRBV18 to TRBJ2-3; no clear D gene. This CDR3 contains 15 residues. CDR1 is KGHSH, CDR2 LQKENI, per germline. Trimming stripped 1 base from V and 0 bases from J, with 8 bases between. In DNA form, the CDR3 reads TGTGCCAGCTCACCACAGGCAGGCAGCACAGATACGCAGTATTTT. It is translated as CASSPQAGSTDTQYF.

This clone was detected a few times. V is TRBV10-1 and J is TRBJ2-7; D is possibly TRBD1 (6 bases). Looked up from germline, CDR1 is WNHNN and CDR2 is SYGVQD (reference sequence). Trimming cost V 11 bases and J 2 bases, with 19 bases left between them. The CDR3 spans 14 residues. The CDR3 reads CAPARKDSTYEQYF. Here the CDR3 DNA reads TGCGCCCCCGCCCGGAAGGACAGCACCTACGAGCAGTACTTC.

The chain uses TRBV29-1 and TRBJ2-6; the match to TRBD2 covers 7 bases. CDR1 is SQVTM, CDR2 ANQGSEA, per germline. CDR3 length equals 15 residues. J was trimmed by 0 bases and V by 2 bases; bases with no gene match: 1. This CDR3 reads CSVEKRDSGANVLTF. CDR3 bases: TGCAGCGTTGAAAAGCGGGACTCTGGGGCCAACGTCCTGACTTTC.

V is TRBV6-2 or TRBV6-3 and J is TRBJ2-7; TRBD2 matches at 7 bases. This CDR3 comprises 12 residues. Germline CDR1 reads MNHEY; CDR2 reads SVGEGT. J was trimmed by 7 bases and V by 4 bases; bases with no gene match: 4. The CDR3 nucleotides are TGTGCCAGCAGTTGGCGGGAGAGGGAGCAGTACTTC. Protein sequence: CASSWREREQYF.

In nucleotides, the CDR3 is TGCGCCAGCAGCCAAGAGGGGACTAGCGGGGGGGCCAAGTACGAGCAGTACTTC. Its protein product is CASSQEGTSGGAKYEQYF. This chain joins TRBV4-3 and TRBJ2-7; TRBD2 matches 16 bases. V lost 0 bases to trimming and J lost 4 bases; unmatched junction nucleotides: 6. Germline values: CDR1 LGHNA, CDR2 YSLEER. The CDR3 contains 18 residues.

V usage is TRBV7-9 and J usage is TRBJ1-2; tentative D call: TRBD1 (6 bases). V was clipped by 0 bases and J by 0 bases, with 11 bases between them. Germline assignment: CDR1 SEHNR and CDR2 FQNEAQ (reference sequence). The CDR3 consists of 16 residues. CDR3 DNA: TGTGCCAGCAGCTTAGCGACAGGCAGATCTAACTATGGCTACACCTTC. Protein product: CASSLATGRSNYGYTF.

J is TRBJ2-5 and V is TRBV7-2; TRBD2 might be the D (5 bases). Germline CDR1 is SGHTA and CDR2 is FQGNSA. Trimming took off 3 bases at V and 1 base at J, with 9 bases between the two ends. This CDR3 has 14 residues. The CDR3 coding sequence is TGTGCCAGCAGCTTTCTGAGGGTCCAAGAGACCCAGTACTTC. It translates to CASSFLRVQETQYF.